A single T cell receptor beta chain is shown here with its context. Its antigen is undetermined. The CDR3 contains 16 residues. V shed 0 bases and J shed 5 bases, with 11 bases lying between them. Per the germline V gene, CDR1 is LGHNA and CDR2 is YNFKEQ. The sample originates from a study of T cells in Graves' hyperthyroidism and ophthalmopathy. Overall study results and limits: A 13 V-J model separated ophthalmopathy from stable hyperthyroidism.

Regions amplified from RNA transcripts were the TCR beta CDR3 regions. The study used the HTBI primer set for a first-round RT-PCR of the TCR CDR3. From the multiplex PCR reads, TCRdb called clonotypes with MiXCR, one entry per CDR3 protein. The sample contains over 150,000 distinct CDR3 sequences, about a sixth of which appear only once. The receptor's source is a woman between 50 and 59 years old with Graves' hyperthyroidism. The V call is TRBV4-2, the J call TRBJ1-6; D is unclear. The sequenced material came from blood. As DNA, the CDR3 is TGTGCCAGCAGCCAAGATCCCGACGGACATAATTCACCCCTCCACTTT. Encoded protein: CASSQDPDGHNSPLHF.